The 5 T cell receptor beta chains below were found in one sample sequenced in a study of shared clonotypes between healthy human individuals. Naive CD8 cells lacked CD45RO, underwent positive selection for CCR7 and left out terminally differentiated effector memory CD45RA+ cells. Libraries were prepared by immunoSEQ multiplex PCR; TCRdb keeps only in-frame clonotypes and omits some of them. The sample carries about 2.2 million clones, 90% to 95% recorded once. Sequenced sample: naive CD8+ T cells from PBMCs. The receptors come from a man aged 18 to 29 in good health. Some clones in this sample may be carry-over from other donors' samples.

The chain employs TRBV5-1 and TRBJ2-7, with D uncertain. Germline assignment: CDR1 SGHRS and CDR2 YFSETQ. The CDR3 length is 15 residues. V shed 4 bases and J shed 5 bases, with 19 bases lying between them. The CDR3 loop is CASSRSYGVPDEQYF. CDR3 sequence (DNA): TGCGCCAGCAGCCGTAGTTATGGGGTCCCTGACGAGCAGTACTTC.

The rearrangement joins TRBV28 to TRBJ2-7; TRBD2 is a possible D gene (6 bases). The CDR3 totals 15 residues. V shed 0 bases and J shed 5 bases, with 14 bases lying between them. CDR1 is MDHEN and CDR2 is SYDVKM in the germline V gene. The CDR3, as DNA: TGTGCCAGCAGTTTATGGGCCCCCACTAGCAACGAGCAGTACTTC. Amino acid sequence: CASSLWAPTSNEQYF.

The chain links TRBV29-1 to TRBJ2-1, with a weak D call TRBD1 (6 bases). The germline V gene encodes CDR1 SQVTM and CDR2 ANQGSEA. This CDR3 comprises 14 residues. V lost 4 bases and J lost 1, with 11 bases in between. CDR3 in amino acids: CSVVRGGSYNEQFF. DNA for the CDR3: TGCAGCGTTGTGAGAGGGGGATCCTACAATGAGCAGTTCTTC.

This chain links TRBV4-3 with TRBJ2-4; either TRBD1 or TRBD2 may supply D (5 bases each). The CDR3 is 14 amino acids. The germline gives CDR1 LGHNA, CDR2 YSLEER. Deletions cut 0 bases from V and 12 bases from J, with 15 bases between. The CDR3 sequence is CASSQEGTDGGQYF. CDR3 nucleotide sequence: TGCGCCAGCAGCCAAGAGGGGACCGATGGGGGTCAGTACTTC.

CDR3 DNA sequence: TGTGCCAGCAGCGGGCCCGGGACAGCAGTGATCGAAAAACTGTTTTTT. Translated: CASSGPGTAVIEKLFF. The chain couples TRBV5-8 to TRBJ1-4, with 7 nucleotides matching TRBD1. The CDR3 extends over 16 amino acids. J gave up 8 bases and V 4 bases, and 14 bases lay outside the gene matches. CDR1 and CDR2 from the germline V gene are SGHTS and YDEGEE.